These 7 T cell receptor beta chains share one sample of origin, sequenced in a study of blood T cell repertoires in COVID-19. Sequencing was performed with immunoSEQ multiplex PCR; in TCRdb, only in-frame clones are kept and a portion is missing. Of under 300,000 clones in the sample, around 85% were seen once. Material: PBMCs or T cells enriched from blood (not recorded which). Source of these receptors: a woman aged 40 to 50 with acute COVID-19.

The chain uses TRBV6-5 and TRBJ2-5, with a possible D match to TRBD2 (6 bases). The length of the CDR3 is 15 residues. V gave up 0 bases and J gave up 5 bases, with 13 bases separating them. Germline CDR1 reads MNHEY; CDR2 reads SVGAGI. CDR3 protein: CASSYSTRTEETQYF. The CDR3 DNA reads TGTGCCAGCAGTTACTCGACTAGGACGGAGGAGACCCAGTACTTC.

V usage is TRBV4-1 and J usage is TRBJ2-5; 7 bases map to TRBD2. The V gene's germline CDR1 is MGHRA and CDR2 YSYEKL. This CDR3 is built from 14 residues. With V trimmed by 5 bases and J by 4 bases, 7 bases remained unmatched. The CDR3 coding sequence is TGCGCCAGCAGCTCCTCGGGACTAAGAGAGACCCAGTACTTC. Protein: CASSSSGLRETQYF.

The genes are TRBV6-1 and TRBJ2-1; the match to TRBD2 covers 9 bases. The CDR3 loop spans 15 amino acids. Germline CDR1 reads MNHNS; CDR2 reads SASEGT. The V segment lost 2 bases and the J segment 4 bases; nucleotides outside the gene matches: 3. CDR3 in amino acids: CASSERGGVYNEQFF. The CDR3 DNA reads TGTGCCAGCAGTGAACGCGGGGGGGTTTACAATGAGCAGTTCTTC.

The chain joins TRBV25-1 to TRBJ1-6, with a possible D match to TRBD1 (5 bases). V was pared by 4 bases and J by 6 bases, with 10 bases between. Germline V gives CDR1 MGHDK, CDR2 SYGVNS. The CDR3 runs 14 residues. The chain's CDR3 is CASSGTGFNSPLHF. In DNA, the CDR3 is TGTGCCAGCAGTGGAACAGGCTTTAATTCACCCCTCCACTTT. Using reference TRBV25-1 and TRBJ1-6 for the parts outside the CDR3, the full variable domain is EADIYQTPRYLVIGTGKKITLECSQTMGHDKMYWYQQDPGMELHLIHYSYGVNSTEKGDLSSESTVSRIRTEHFPLTLESARPSHTSQYLCASSGTGFNSPLHFGNGTRLTVT.

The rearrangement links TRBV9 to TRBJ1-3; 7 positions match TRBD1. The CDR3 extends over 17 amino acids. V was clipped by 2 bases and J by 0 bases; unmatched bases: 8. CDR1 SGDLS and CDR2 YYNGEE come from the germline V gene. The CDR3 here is CASSVRDSSNSGNTIYF. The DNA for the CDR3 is TGTGCCAGCAGCGTTCGGGACAGCAGTAACTCTGGAAACACCATATATTTT.

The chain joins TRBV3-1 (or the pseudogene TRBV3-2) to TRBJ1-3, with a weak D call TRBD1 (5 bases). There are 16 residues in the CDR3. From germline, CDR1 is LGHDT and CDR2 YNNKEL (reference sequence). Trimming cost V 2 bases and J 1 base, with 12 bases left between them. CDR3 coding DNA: TGTGCCAGCAGCCAACAGGGCAGGCGGTCTGGAAACACCATATATTTT. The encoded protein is CASSQQGRRSGNTIYF.

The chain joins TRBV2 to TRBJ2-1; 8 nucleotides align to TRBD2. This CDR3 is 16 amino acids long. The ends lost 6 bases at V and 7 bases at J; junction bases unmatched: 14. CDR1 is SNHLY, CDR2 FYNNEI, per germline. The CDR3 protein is CASSASRVPSGNEQFF. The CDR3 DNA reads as TGTGCCAGCAGCGCTAGTCGGGTGCCTAGCGGGAATGAGCAGTTCTTC.